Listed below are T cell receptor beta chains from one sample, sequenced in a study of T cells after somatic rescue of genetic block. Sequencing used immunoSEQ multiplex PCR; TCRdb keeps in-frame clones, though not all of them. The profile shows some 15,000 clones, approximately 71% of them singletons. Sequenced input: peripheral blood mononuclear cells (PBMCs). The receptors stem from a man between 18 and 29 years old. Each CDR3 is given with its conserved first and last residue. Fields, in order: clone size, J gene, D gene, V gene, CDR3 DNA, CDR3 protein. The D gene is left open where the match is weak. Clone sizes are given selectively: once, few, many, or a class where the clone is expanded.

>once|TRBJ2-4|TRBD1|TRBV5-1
TGCGCCAGCAGCTTGGTTATGTGGACAGGGAGAGAGGACATTCAGTACTTC
CASSLVMWTGREDIQYF
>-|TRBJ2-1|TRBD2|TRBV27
TGTGCCAGCAGTTTAAGGGAGCGGGATGGTGACAATGAGCAGTTCTTC
CASSLRERDGDNEQFF
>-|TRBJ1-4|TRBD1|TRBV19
TGTGCCACCCCACAGGGGCGAAATGAAAAACTGTTTTTT
CATPQGRNEKLFF
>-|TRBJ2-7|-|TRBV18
TGTGCCAGCTCACCACCCTCTAGCGATAATCAGCAGTACTTC
CASSPPSSDNQQYF
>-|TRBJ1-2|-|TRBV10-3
TGTGCCATCGGGCGAGGGGAGTACACCTTC
CAIGRGEYTF
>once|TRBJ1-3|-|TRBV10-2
TGCGCCAGCAGTGTCGGGAAGAGGGGCTCTGGAAACACCATATATTTT
CASSVGKRGSGNTIYF
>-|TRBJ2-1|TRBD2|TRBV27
TGTGCCAGCAGTTTCCTTGTGACTAGCGGGAGTCTGGGAAATGAGCAGTTCTTC
CASSFLVTSGSLGNEQFF
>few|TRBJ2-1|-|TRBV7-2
TGTGCCAGCAGCTTCGGCCGACACGATGAGCAGTTCTTC
CASSFGRHDEQFF
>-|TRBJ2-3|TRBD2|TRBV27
TGTGCCAGCGCCCCACTAGCGGGAGGCCATAGCACAGATACGCAGTATTTT
CASAPLAGGHSTDTQYF
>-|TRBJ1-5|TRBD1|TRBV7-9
TGTGCCAGCAGCTTTGGGACAGTTAATCAGCCCCAGCATTTT
CASSFGTVNQPQHF
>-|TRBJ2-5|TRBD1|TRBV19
TGTGCCAGTAGTCCGACAGGGGGCACGGAGACCCAGTACTTC
CASSPTGGTETQYF
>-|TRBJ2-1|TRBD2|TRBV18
TGTGCCAGCTCACCACCGGGTAGCGGGGTCAATGAGCAGTTCTTC
CASSPPGSGVNEQFF
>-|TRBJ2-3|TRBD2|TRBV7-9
TGTGCCAGCAGCTTCAGGGCCGCGGGGGACACAGATACGCAGTATTTT
CASSFRAAGDTDTQYF
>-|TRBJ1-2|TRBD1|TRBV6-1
TGTGCCCTACAGGGGGGGACAGGGGACTATGGCTACACCTTC
CALQGGTGDYGYTF
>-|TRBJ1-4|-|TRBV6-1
TGTGCCAGCAGTGCTTACAGGGTGGCTGAAAAACTGTTTTTT
CASSAYRVAEKLFF
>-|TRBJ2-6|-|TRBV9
TGTGCCAGCAGCGACCATACCGGGAACGGGGCCAACGTCCTGACTTTC
CASSDHTGNGANVLTF
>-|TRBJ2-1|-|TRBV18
TGTGCCAGCTCACCCCGGGACTTTATTAATGAGCAGTTCTTC
CASSPRDFINEQFF
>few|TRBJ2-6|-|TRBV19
TGTGCCAGTAAGGGCAGGCACTCTGGGGCCAACGTCCTGACTTTC
CASKGRHSGANVLTF
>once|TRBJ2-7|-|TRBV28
TGTGCCAGCAGTTTTAAGTGGGAGCAGTACTTC
CASSFKWEQYF
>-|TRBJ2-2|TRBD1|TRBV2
TGTGCCAGCACTTTCCTGGGACAGGGAAGGACCGGGGAGCTGTTTTTT
CASTFLGQGRTGELFF
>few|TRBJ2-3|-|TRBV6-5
TGTGCCAGCGCCCTAGGGGGTGAAGATACGCAGTATTTT
CASALGGEDTQYF
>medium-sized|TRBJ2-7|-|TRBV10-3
TGTGCCATCAGTGAGTCCGAAGCGGGTCCTTACCCCGATTTGTACGAGCAGTACTTC
CAISESEAGPYPDLYEQYF
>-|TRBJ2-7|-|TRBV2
TGTGCCAGCAGTCCACTTCGGGAGCAGTACTTC
CASSPLREQYF
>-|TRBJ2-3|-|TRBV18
TGTGCCAGCTCACCCACAGGTTTTCGCACAGATACGCAGTATTTT
CASSPTGFRTDTQYF
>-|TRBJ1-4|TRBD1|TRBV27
TGTGCCAGCAGTTTTCTCCGGGACAGGGGGGCTGAAAAACTGTTTTTT
CASSFLRDRGAEKLFF
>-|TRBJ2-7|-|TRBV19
TGTGCCAGTTCTCCCGGGACACTAGGTACCTACGAGCAGTACTTC
CASSPGTLGTYEQYF
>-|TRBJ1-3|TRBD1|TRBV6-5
TGTGCCAGCACCCGGGACAGGACAAGGGACAACACCATATATTTT
CASTRDRTRDNTIYF